The entry that follows covers one T cell receptor beta chain sequence. Antigen: not known. This CDR3 has 16 amino acids. The V gene's germline CDR1 is SGHDN and CDR2 FVKESK. J was trimmed by 8 bases and V by 1 base; bases with no gene match: 7. This entry is derived from a study of cytomegalovirus exposure and HLA in healthy donors. Study details: Of a few hundred genotyped donors, roughly 81% clustered with self-reported Caucasian donors.

PCR amplification relied on 60 Vbeta primers (plus 13 Jbeta primers). Sequencing used immunoSEQ multiplex PCR; TCRdb keeps in-frame clones, though not all of them. Of some 100,000 clones in the sample, 84% were seen once. General study points: Reports state that TCR beta sequences accurately predicted most subjects' HLA-A and HLA-B alleles.

The receptor was derived from a woman under 30 in good health and CMV-seronegative. V usage is TRBV14 and J usage is TRBJ2-1; 11 bases are shared with TRBD2. The specimen was PBMCs. The CDR3 DNA reads as TGTGCCAGCAGCCAAGGAGTAGCGGGGGGGCAGCATGAGCAGTTCTTC. It yields the protein CASSQGVAGGQHEQFF.